The clone carrying this T cell receptor beta chain was seen only once. The sample carries other DNA sequences with the same CDR3. The data are from a study of control samples from healthy donors and cancer patients. Repertoires were generated with immunoSEQ multiplex PCR, while TCRdb's copy carries only in-frame clones and drops some. The data contain 120,000 or so clones, 85% to 95% of them singletons. The V gene end was trimmed by 3 bases and the J gene end by 5 bases; junction bases not matched to a gene: 6. The germline CDR1 and CDR2 sequences are SGHDT and YYEEEE. The CDR3 loop spans 14 amino acids.

The clonotype comes from a man under 40 in good health. The chain has TRBV5-6 and TRBJ1-2, with TRBD1 matching 8 bases. The sample taken for sequencing was blood. CDR3: CASSSGTGGYGYTF. CDR3 DNA sequence: TGTGCCAGCAGCTCCGGGACAGGAGGGTATGGCTACACCTTC.